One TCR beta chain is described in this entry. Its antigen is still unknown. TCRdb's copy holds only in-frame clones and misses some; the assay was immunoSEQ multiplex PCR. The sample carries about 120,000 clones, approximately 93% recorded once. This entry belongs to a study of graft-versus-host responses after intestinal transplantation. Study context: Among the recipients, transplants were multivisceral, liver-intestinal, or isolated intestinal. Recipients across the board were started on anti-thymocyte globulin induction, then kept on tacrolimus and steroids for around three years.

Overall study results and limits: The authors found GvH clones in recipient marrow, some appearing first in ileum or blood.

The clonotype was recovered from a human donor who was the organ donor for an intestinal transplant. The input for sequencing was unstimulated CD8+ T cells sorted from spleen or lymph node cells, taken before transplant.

The CDR3 spells CASSFNPQASGTYNEQFF. In DNA form, the CDR3 reads TGTGCCAGCAGCTTTAACCCCCAGGCTAGCGGAACCTACAATGAGCAGTTCTTC. The gene calls are TRBV7-2 and TRBJ2-1, with 7 bases aligning to TRBD2. The trim removed 3 bases at V and 2 bases at J, leaving 13 bases unmatched. Germline CDR1 reads SGHTA; CDR2 reads FQGNSA. The CDR3 consists of 18 residues.